Detailed here is one T cell receptor beta chain. The antigen remains undetermined. TCR beta CDR3 regions were amplified from RNA. Initially, a first-round RT-PCR of the TCR CDR3 employed the HTBI primer set. A single record per CDR3 protein comes from TCRdb applying MiXCR to the multiplex PCR reads. Here the sample spans roughly 500,000 distinct CDR3 sequences, around a quarter being singletons. This CDR3 spans 15 amino acids. Germline CDR1 and CDR2: MRHNA and SNTAGT. The trim removed 3 bases at V and 0 bases at J, leaving 4 bases unmatched. The data stem from a study of T cells in Graves' hyperthyroidism and ophthalmopathy. Whole-study results and caveats: Ophthalmopathy was told apart from stable hyperthyroidism by a 13 V-J model. Most clonotypes expanded in thyroid above 0.001 were likewise present in blood.

This clonotype originated in a woman younger than 45 with Graves' ophthalmopathy. The chain uses TRBV6-4 and TRBJ2-7, with TRBD2 identical over 8 bases. Sample: blood. The CDR3 loop is CASSERSGSSYEQYF. CDR3 in DNA: TGTGCCAGCAGTGAAAGAAGCGGGAGCTCCTACGAGCAGTACTTC.